This entry lists 13 T cell receptor beta chains sequenced from one sample in a study of technical replicates of blood from a handful of donors. The protocol was immunoSEQ multiplex PCR, while the TCRdb copy is restricted to in-frame clones and leaves out a portion. Here the sample spans about 64,000 clones, about 86% being singletons. Sequences were obtained from PBMCs. The origin of the receptors is a human donor in good health. Some clones in this sample may be carry-over from other donors' samples.

The chain links TRBV5-1 to TRBJ1-3; TRBD1 is a possible D gene (5 bases). Trimming removed 1 base from V and 4 bases from J, with 12 bases in between. This CDR3 is 15 amino acids long. Per germline, CDR1 SGHRS and CDR2 YFSETQ. The chain's CDR3 is CASSLFSGAGNTIYF. As DNA, the CDR3 is TGCGCCAGCAGCTTGTTTAGTGGGGCAGGAAACACCATATATTTT.

This clone appeared a single time. This rearrangement joins TRBV2 to TRBJ2-7; weak D call: TRBD1 (5 bases). The V gene lost 0 bases and the J gene lost 4 bases, with 13 bases spanning the gap. Germline lookup yields CDR1 SNHLY and CDR2 FYNNEI. This CDR3 is 15 amino acids long. CDR3 nucleotides: TGTGCCAGCAGTGAAGCGGGGCTGTATAATTACGAGCAGTACTTC. It codes for CASSEAGLYNYEQYF.

The chain links TRBV7-3 to TRBJ2-6; 9 bases match TRBD1. The CDR3 spans 17 residues. The V gene's germline CDR1 is SGHTA and CDR2 FQGTGA. V was clipped by 1 base and J by 5 bases; unmatched bases: 6. DNA for the CDR3: TGTGCCAGCAGCTTAATTGGGGGACAGGGCTGGGCCAACGTCCTGACTTTC. Protein: CASSLIGGQGWANVLTF.

The V call is TRBV6-6, the J call TRBJ2-7; 8 bases line up with TRBD2. The CDR3 sequence is 15 residues long. Germline assignment: CDR1 MNHNY and CDR2 SVGAGI (reference sequence). V dropped 0 bases and J dropped 6; count of bases not matched to a gene: 7. The CDR3, as DNA: TGTGCCAGCAGTTACTCAAGCGGGAGTTCCCTCGAGCAGTACTTC. Encoded protein: CASSYSSGSSLEQYF.

The J gene is TRBJ2-5, the V gene TRBV5-1; the D gene is possibly TRBD2 (7 bases). This CDR3 region has 15 residues. Trimming took off 4 bases at V and 4 bases at J, with 17 bases between the two ends. Germline CDR1 reads SGHRS; CDR2 reads YFSETQ. The CDR3 DNA reads as TGCGCCAGCAGCCAAAACTTGGGGGGGCTAGAGACCCAGTACTTC. This translates into CASSQNLGGLETQYF.

The chain links TRBV2 to TRBJ2-1; D is unresolved. The germline V gene has CDR1 SNHLY and CDR2 FYNNEI. This CDR3 spans 14 amino acids. V dropped 7 bases and J dropped 0 bases, with 10 bases sitting between them. The CDR3 loop reads CASTPGTSYNEQFF. Here the CDR3 DNA reads TGTGCCAGCACCCCGGGTACCTCCTACAATGAGCAGTTCTTC.

This rearrangement joins TRBV28 to TRBJ2-1; 8 nucleotides line up with TRBD1. Germline trimming cut 6 bases from V and 9 bases from J; bases unmatched to any gene: 10. The CDR3 totals 14 residues. The germline V gene has CDR1 MDHEN and CDR2 SYDVKM. In DNA, the CDR3 is TGTGCCAGCAGAGGACAGGGTGGATTATTTGAGCAGTTCTTC. This gives the protein CASRGQGGLFEQFF.

V gene TRBV30 combines with J gene TRBJ2-7; D may be TRBD2 (5 bases). Germline lookup yields CDR1 GTSNPN and CDR2 SVGIG (reference sequence). The CDR3 sequence is 12 residues long. The ends were cut back, 4 bases at V and 6 bases at J, with 13 bases in the middle. The DNA of the CDR3 is TGTGCCTGGACTCGCCCGGGGTCCGAGCAGTACTTC. Translated, it gives CAWTRPGSEQYF. Full variable domain (remainder filled in from reference TRBV30 and TRBJ2-7): SQTIHQWPATLVQPVGSPLSLECTVEGTSNPNLYWYRQAAGRGLQLLFYSVGIGQISSEVPQNLSASRPQDRQFILSSKKLLLSDSGFYLCAWTRPGSEQYFGPGTRLTVT.

The chain has TRBV2 and TRBJ1-2, with 7 positions matching TRBD1. This CDR3 has 13 amino acids. Germline V CDR1 and CDR2: SNHLY, FYNNEI. J gave up 7 bases and V 8 bases, and 10 bases lay outside the gene matches. The CDR3 reads CASSSEGAFGYTF. In DNA form, the CDR3 reads TGTGCCAGCTCCAGCGAGGGGGCGTTTGGCTACACCTTC.

This clone was observed a single time. As DNA, the CDR3 is TGTGCCAGCTCACCGGACAGGGGATCCTACGAGCAGTACTTC. Amino acid sequence: CASSPDRGSYEQYF. The genes are TRBV18 and TRBJ2-7, with 9 bases matching TRBD1. Germline lookup yields CDR1 KGHSH and CDR2 LQKENI. There are 14 residues in the CDR3. V dropped 3 bases and J dropped 1; count of bases not matched to a gene: 1.

The chain recombines TRBV14 with TRBJ2-1, with a possible D match to TRBD1 (7 bases). Trimming took off 2 bases at V and 4 bases at J, with 15 bases between the two ends. The germline V gene encodes CDR1 SGHDN and CDR2 FVKESK. CDR3 length equals 16 residues. The CDR3 nucleotides read TGTGCCAGCAGCCAACCGGGAGACAGGGTTTACAATGAGCAGTTCTTC. This sequence encodes CASSQPGDRVYNEQFF.

The chain links TRBV29-1 to TRBJ1-1, with a tentative D call TRBD1 (5 bases). V was cut by 7 bases and J by 0 bases, with 15 bases left in between. The CDR3 runs 14 residues. The V gene's germline CDR1 is SQVTM and CDR2 ANQGSEA. In nucleotides, the CDR3 is TGCAGCGCCCTAGGAGGGGAAGTGAACACTGAAGCTTTCTTT. Amino acid sequence: CSALGGEVNTEAFF.

The CDR3 bases are TGTGCCAGCTCACCACGTGGGCCAACGAACACCGGGGAGCTGTTTTTT. It codes for CASSPRGPTNTGELFF. The rearrangement links TRBV18 to TRBJ2-2; D gene uncertain. V gave up 1 base and J gave up 0 bases, with 9 bases separating them. The CDR3 length is 16 residues. Germline-derived CDR1 and CDR2 are KGHSH and LQKENI.